Below, 3 T cell receptor beta chains from the same sample are listed, as sequenced in a study of T-cell reconstitution after alpha-beta-depleted transplantation in children. Preparing the TCRbeta library involved the use of unique molecular identifiers. MiXCR, applied by TCRdb to the PCR reads, yields one record per CDR3 protein. This sample has about 870,000 distinct CDR3 sequences, with 15% to 20% found just once. Sequencing was performed on PBMCs, mostly from graft donor cells, taken 360 days after TCRalphabeta/CD19-depleted stem cell transplant. The receptors were gathered from a male patient aged 5 to 17 who had a stem cell transplant for acute lymphoblastic leukemia, so the T cells may come from the graft donor.

This clonotype was picked up a small number of times. The rearrangement uses TRBV7-9 and TRBJ2-3; TRBD2 might be the D (6 bases). V was pared by 5 bases and J by 5 bases, with 11 bases between. There are 13 residues in the CDR3. Looked up from germline, CDR1 is SEHNR and CDR2 is FQNEAQ (reference sequence). CDR3 in DNA: TGTGCCAGCAGCACGCCGGGGGAAGATACGCAGTATTTT. This sequence encodes CASSTPGEDTQYF.

This clonotype showed up just a few times. The V gene is TRBV6-1, the J gene TRBJ2-3; 7 bases are a match to TRBD1. Trimming removed 6 bases from V and 1 base from J; junction bases left unmatched: 7. CDR1 and CDR2 from the germline V gene are MNHNS and SASEGT. The CDR3 has 15 amino acids. The chain's CDR3 is CASRPTDRGTDTQYF. CDR3 DNA sequence: TGTGCCAGCAGACCTACCGACAGGGGCACAGATACGCAGTATTTT.

V is TRBV29-1 and J is TRBJ2-1; a possible D gene is TRBD1 (5 bases). Trimming stripped 3 bases from V and 6 bases from J, with 24 bases between. The germline gives CDR1 SQVTM, CDR2 ANQGSEA. This CDR3 has 17 residues. This CDR3 reads CSVERQQGTRRRNEQFF. The DNA for the CDR3 is TGCAGCGTTGAGAGGCAGCAGGGCACACGGCGGCGCAATGAGCAGTTCTTC.